What follows are 13 T cell receptor beta chains derived from one specimen sequenced in a study of neurological immune-mediated disorders. TCRdb passed the 5' RACE reads through MiXCR, listing each CDR3 protein once. This repertoire shows tens of thousands of distinct CDR3 sequences, more than 2% found once; its top ten account for about 2.5%. The material sequenced was PBMCs. These receptors were collected from a woman in her forties or fifties with multiple sclerosis.

This clonotype was detected ten times or more. This chain joins TRBV12-3 or TRBV12-4 and TRBJ1-2, with 7 bases identical to TRBD1. This CDR3 has 14 amino acids. V shed 5 bases, J shed 2 bases, and the junction held 5 bases outside the gene matches. In nucleotides, the CDR3 is TGTGCCAGCAGTGTAACAGGGGCGAACTATGGCTACACCTTC. Encoded protein: CASSVTGANYGYTF.

The table lists this clonotype with many counts. CDR3 DNA sequence: TGCAGTCTCAACCGAGGGGGGACTGAGCAGTTCTTC. It is translated as CSLNRGGTEQFF. The rearrangement uses TRBV20-1 and TRBJ2-1; D could derive from TRBD1 or TRBD2 (6 bases each). The length of the CDR3 is 12 residues. Trimming left V 8 bases short and J 9 bases short, with 17 bases between. Germline CDR1 reads DFQATT; CDR2 reads SNEGSKA (reference sequence).

By share of the sample, this clonotype is medium-sized. The chain couples TRBV4-1 to TRBJ1-1; D perhaps matches TRBD1 (5 bases). CDR3 length: 16 residues. Germline CDR1 is MGHRA and CDR2 is YSYEKL. V was shortened by 3 bases and J by 1 base, with 15 bases between the two germline ends. CDR3 residues: CASSQISDSPNTEAFF. CDR3 bases: TGCGCCAGCAGCCAGATCAGTGACAGCCCGAACACTGAAGCTTTCTTT.

This clonotype occurred many times. J is TRBJ2-2 and V is TRBV11-3; 8 positions agree with TRBD1. The germline gives CDR1 SGHNT, CDR2 YENEEA. This CDR3 has 15 residues. V shed 8 bases and J 7 bases; nucleotides not matched to a gene: 12. In DNA, the CDR3 is TGTGCCAGCGGCACAGGGGGAACCCGGGGCGGGGAGCTGTTTTTT. This translates into CASGTGGTRGGELFF. The variable domain in full, completed from reference TRBV11-3 and TRBJ2-2, reads EAGVVQSPRYKIIEKKQPVAFWCNPISGHNTLYWYLQNLGQGPELLIRYENEEAVDDSQLPKDRFSAERLKGVDSTLKIQPAELGDSAVYLCASGTGGTRGGELFFGEGSRLTVL.

This clonotype was seen at least ten times. The gene calls are TRBV20-1 and TRBJ2-3, with TRBD2 matching over 9 bases. CDR3 length: 14 amino acids. Germline V gives CDR1 DFQATT, CDR2 SNEGSKA (reference sequence). The J segment lost 5 bases and the V segment lost 3 bases, leaving 6 bases of the junction unmatched. CDR3 region: CSASQAGGIDTQYF. CDR3 in DNA: TGCAGTGCTAGTCAAGCGGGGGGAATAGATACGCAGTATTTT.

This clonotype was detected many times. The chain recombines TRBV7-9 with TRBJ1-6; the match to TRBD1 covers 9 bases. The CDR3 sequence is 14 residues long. Trimming took 5 bases from V and 9 from J; bases not matched to a gene: 5. The germline CDR1 and CDR2 sequences are SEHNR and FQNEAQ (reference sequence). CDR3 residues: CASSRDRGSSPLHF. The CDR3 bases are TGTGCCAGCAGCCGTGACAGGGGGTCTTCACCCCTCCACTTT. The whole variable domain, filled in from reference TRBV7-9 and TRBJ1-6, reads DTGVSQNPRHKITKRGQNVTFRCDPISEHNRLYWYRQTLGQGPEFLTYFQNEAQLEKSRLLSDRFSAERPKGSFSTLEIQRTEQGDSAMYLCASSRDRGSSPLHFGNGTRLTVT.

This clonotype appeared a few times. V is TRBV7-6 and J is TRBJ2-3; 12 bases fit TRBD2. V dropped 1 base and J dropped 2; count of bases not matched to a gene: 4. Germline loops: CDR1 SGHVS, CDR2 FNYEAQ. The CDR3 is made up of 17 amino acids. The CDR3 sequence: CASSLGTSGIVTDTQYF. DNA of the CDR3: TGTGCCAGCAGCTTAGGGACTAGCGGGATCGTCACAGATACGCAGTATTTT.

This clonotype was recorded many times. The chain combines TRBV7-3 with TRBJ1-1, with D possibly TRBD1 on 6 matching bases. This CDR3 is built from 13 residues. The V and J ends lost 3 bases and 5 bases respectively, with 10 bases between them. Germline V CDR1 and CDR2: SGHTA, FQGTGA. CDR3 bases: TGTGCCAGCAGCTTCAACAGGGCTACTGAAGCTTTCTTT. This gives the protein CASSFNRATEAFF.

This clonotype came up many times. The chain combines TRBV5-1 with TRBJ2-2; D may be TRBD1 (6 bases). The CDR3 runs 13 residues. Per the germline V gene, CDR1 is SGHRS and CDR2 is YFSETQ. V was pared by 4 bases and J by 4 bases, with 8 bases between. CDR3 sequence: CASSARGTGELFF. In DNA, the CDR3 is TGCGCCAGCAGCGCCAGGGGCACCGGGGAGCTGTTTTTT.

This clonotype has ten or more counts. This rearrangement joins TRBV25-1 to TRBJ1-6; D call uncertain. V was shortened by 6 bases and J by 0 bases, with 3 bases between the two germline ends. Germline V lookup: CDR1 MGHDK, CDR2 SYGVNS. The CDR3 is made up of 13 amino acids. CDR3 in amino acids: CASRLSYNSPLHF. Here the CDR3 DNA reads TGTGCCAGCAGGCTCTCCTATAATTCACCCCTCCACTTT.

This clonotype was picked up many times. The chain has TRBV3-1 and TRBJ2-3, with D uncertain. This CDR3 region has 16 residues. V was trimmed by 4 bases and J by 6 bases, leaving 20 bases between them. Per the germline V gene, CDR1 is LGHDT and CDR2 is YNNKEL (reference sequence). This CDR3 is CASSLLAHQELDTQYF. The CDR3, as DNA: TGTGCCAGCAGCCTCCTGGCGCACCAGGAGTTGGATACGCAGTATTTT.

In this sample, this clonotype turned up many times. The rearrangement links TRBV6-2 or TRBV6-3 to TRBJ1-1; tentative D call: TRBD1 (6 bases). Trimming took off 3 bases at V and 5 bases at J, with 10 bases between the two ends. Per the germline V gene, CDR1 is MNHEY and CDR2 is SVGEGT. The CDR3 runs 13 residues. The CDR3 DNA reads as TGTGCCAGCAGTTATTTAGGGGGGACTGAAGCTTTCTTT. Its translation is CASSYLGGTEAFF.

This clonotype is classed as medium-sized. The chain links TRBV6-2 or TRBV6-3 to TRBJ2-7, with 8 bases that match TRBD1. The ends lost 6 bases at V and 2 bases at J; junction bases unmatched: 6. This CDR3 has 14 residues. Germline V CDR1 and CDR2: MNHEY, SVGEGT. Here the CDR3 DNA reads TGTGCCAGCAGCCGATTACAGGGGGCCTACGAGCAGTACTTC. Encoded protein: CASSRLQGAYEQYF.